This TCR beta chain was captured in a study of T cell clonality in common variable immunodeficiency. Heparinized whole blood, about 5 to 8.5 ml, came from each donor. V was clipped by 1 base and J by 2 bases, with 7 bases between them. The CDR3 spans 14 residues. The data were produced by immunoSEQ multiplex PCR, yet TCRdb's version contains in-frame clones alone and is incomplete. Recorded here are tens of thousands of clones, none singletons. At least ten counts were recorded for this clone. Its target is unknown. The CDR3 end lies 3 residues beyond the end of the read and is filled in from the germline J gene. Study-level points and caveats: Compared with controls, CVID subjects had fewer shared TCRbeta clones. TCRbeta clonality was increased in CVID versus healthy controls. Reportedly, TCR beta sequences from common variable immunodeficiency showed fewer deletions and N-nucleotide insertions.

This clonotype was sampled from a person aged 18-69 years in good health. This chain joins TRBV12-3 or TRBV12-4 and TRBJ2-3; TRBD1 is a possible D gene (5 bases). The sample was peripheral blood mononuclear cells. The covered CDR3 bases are TGTGCCAGCAGTTTAGGACAGTTCACAGATACG. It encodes CASSLGQFTDT. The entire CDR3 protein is CASSLGQFTDTQYF.